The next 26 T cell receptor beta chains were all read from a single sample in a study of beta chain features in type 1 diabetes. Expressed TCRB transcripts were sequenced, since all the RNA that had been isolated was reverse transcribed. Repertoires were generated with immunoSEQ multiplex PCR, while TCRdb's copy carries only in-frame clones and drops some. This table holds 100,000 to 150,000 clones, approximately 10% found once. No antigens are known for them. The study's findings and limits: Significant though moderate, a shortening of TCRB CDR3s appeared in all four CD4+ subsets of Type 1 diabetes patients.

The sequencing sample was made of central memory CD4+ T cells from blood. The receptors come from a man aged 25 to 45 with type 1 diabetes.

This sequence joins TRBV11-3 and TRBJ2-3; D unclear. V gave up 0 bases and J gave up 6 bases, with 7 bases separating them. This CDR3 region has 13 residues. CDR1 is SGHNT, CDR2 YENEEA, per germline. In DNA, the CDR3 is TGTGCCAGCAGCTTAGATCCCAGGGATACGCAGTATTTT. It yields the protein CASSLDPRDTQYF.

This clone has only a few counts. CDR3 region: CAWEVSGADTQYF. CDR3 sequence (DNA): TGTGCCTGGGAGGTCTCAGGGGCAGATACGCAGTATTTT. The chain combines TRBV30 with TRBJ2-3, with D tentatively TRBD1 (6 bases). The length of the CDR3 is 13 residues. With 5 bases removed from V and 4 bases from J, the gap between germline ends came to 13 bases. The germline CDR1 and CDR2 sequences are GTSNPN and SVGIG (reference sequence).

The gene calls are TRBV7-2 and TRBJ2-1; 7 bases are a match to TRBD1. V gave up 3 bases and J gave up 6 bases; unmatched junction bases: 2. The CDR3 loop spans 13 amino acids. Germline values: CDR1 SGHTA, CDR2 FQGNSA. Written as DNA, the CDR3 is TGTGCCAGCAGCTTTAAGGGGGCCAATGAGCAGTTCTTC. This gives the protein CASSFKGANEQFF.

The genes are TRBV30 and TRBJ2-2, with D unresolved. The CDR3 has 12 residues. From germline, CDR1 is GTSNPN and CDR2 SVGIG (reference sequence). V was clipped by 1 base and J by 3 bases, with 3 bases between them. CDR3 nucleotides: TGTGCCTGGAGTGCCTACACCGGGGAGCTGTTTTTT. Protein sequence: CAWSAYTGELFF.

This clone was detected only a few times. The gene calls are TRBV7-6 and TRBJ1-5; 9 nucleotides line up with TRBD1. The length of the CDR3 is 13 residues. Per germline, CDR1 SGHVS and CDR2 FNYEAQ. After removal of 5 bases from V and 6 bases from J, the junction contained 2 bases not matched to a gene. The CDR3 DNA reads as TGTGCCAGCAGCATGGGACAGGGTCAGCCCCAGCATTTT. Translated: CASSMGQGQPQHF. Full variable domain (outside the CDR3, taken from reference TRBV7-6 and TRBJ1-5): GAGVSQSPRYKVTKRGQDVALRCDPISGHVSLYWYRQALGQGPEFLTYFNYEAQQDKSGLPNDRFSAERPEGSISTLTIQRTEQRDSAMYRCASSMGQGQPQHFGDGTRLSIL.

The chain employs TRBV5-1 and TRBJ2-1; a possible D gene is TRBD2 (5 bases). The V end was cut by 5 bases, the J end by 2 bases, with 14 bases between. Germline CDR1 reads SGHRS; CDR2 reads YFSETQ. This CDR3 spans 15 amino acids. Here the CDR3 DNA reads TGCGCCAGCAGGATTTCCGGAGGAACCTACAATGAGCAGTTCTTC. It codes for CASRISGGTYNEQFF.

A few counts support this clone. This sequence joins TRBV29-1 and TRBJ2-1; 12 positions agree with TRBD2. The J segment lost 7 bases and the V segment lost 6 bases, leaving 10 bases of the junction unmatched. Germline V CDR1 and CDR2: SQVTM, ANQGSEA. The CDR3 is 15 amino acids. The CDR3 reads CSVASGGAGVNEQFF. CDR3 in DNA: TGCAGCGTGGCTAGCGGGGGGGCCGGTGTGAATGAGCAGTTCTTC.

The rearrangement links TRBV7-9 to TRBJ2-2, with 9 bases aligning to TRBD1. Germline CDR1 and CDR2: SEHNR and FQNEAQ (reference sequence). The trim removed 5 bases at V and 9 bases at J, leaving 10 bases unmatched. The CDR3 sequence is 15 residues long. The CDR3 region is CASSTRTGEDRELFF. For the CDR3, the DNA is TGTGCCAGCAGCACGAGGACAGGGGAAGACCGGGAGCTGTTTTTT. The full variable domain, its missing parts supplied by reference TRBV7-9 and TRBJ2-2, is DTGVSQNPRHKITKRGQNVTFRCDPISEHNRLYWYRQTLGQGPEFLTYFQNEAQLEKSRLLSDRFSAERPKGSFSTLEIQRTEQGDSAMYLCASSTRTGEDRELFFGEGSRLTVL.

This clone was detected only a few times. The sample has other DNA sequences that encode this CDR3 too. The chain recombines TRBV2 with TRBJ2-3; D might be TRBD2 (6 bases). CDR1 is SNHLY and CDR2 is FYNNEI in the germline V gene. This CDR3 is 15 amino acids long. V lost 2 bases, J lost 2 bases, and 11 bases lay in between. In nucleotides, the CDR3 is TGTGCCAGCAGTGAATTAGGGAGGTCCACAGATACGCAGTATTTT. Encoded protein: CASSELGRSTDTQYF.

CDR3 DNA: TGTGCCAGCAGCAAGAGTCCAGGCTACACCTTC. This codes for CASSKSPGYTF. The chain couples TRBV21-1 to TRBJ1-2. TRBV21-1 is listed as a pseudogene. CDR3 length: 11 amino acids.

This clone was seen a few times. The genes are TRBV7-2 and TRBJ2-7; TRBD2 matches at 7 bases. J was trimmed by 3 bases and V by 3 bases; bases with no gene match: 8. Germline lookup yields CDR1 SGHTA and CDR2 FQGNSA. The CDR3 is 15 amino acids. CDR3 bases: TGTGCCAGCAGCTTTAGCAGCGGGGATTACTACGAGCAGTACTTC. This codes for CASSFSSGDYYEQYF.

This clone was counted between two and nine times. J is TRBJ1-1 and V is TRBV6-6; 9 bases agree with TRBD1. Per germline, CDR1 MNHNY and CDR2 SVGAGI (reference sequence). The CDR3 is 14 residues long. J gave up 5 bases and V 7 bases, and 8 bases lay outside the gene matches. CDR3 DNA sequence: TGTGCCAGCACACTGACAGGGGGACAGACTGAAGCTTTCTTT. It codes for CASTLTGGQTEAFF.

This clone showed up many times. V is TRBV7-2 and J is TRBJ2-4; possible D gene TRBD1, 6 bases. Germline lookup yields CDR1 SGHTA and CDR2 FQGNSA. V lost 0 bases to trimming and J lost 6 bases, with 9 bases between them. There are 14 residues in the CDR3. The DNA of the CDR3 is TGTGCCAGCAGCTTAGCACGGACAGCAAACATTCAGTACTTC. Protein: CASSLARTANIQYF.

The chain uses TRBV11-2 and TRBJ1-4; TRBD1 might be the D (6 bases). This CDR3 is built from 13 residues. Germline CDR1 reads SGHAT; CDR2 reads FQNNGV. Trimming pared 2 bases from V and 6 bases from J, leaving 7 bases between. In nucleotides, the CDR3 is TGTGCCAGCAGCTTAACAGGGCATGAAAAACTGTTTTTT. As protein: CASSLTGHEKLFF. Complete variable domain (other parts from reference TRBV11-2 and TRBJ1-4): EAGVAQSPRYKIIEKRQSVAFWCNPISGHATLYWYQQILGQGPKLLIQFQNNGVVDDSQLPKDRFSAERLKGVDSTLKIQPAKLEDSAVYLCASSLTGHEKLFFGSGTQLSVL.

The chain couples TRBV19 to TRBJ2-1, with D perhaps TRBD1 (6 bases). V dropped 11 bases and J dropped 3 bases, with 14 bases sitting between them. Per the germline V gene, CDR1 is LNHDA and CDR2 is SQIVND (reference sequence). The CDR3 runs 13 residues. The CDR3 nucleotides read TGTGCCTCCTCAGGGGCAGGCTACAATGAGCAGTTCTTC. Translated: CASSGAGYNEQFF.

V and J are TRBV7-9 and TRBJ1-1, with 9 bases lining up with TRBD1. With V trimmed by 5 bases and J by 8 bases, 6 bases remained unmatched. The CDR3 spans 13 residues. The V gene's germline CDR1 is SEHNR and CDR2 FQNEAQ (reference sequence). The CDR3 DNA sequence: TGTGCCAGCAGCATGGGACAGGGAGAGGAAGCTTTCTTT. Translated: CASSMGQGEEAFF.

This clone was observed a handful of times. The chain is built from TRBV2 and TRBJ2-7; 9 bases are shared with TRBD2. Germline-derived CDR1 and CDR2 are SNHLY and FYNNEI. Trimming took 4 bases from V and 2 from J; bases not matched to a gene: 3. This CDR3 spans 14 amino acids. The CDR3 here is CASSVRLAAYEQYF. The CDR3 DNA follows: TGTGCCAGCAGTGTTCGACTAGCGGCCTACGAGCAGTACTTC.

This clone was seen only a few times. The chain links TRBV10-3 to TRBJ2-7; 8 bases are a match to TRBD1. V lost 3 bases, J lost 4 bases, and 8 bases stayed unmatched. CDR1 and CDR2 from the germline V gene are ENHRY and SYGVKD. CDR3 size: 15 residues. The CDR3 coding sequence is TGTGCCATCAGTGACTCGACAGGGGTTAAGTACGAGCAGTACTTC. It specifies CAISDSTGVKYEQYF.

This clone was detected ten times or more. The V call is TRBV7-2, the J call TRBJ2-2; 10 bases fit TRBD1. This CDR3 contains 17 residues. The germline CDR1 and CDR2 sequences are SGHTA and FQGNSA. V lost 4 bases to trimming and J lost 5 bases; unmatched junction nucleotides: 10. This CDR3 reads CASSSLWTGGGTGELFF. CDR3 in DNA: TGTGCCAGCAGCTCCCTTTGGACAGGGGGAGGAACCGGGGAGCTGTTTTTT.

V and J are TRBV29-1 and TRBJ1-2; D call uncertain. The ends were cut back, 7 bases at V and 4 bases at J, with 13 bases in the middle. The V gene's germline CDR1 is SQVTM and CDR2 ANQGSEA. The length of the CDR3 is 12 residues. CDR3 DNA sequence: TGCAGCGCAGTGGAGGGAGGCTATGGCTACACCTTC. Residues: CSAVEGGYGYTF.

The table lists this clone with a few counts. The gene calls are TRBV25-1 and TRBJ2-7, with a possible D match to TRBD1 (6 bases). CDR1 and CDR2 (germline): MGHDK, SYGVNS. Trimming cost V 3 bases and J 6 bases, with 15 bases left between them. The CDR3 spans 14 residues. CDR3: CASSEAQGSREQYF. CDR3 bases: TGTGCCAGCAGTGAGGCCCAGGGGAGTCGCGAGCAGTACTTC.

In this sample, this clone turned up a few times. DNA for the CDR3: TGCAGCCCCATTCCGGGACAATGGACTAATGAAAAACTGTTTTTT. This gives the protein CSPIPGQWTNEKLFF. The rearrangement uses TRBV29-1 and TRBJ1-4, with D perhaps matching TRBD1 (6 bases). V was clipped by 8 bases and J by 2 bases, with 18 bases between them. Germline V CDR1 and CDR2: SQVTM, ANQGSEA. This CDR3 has 15 residues.

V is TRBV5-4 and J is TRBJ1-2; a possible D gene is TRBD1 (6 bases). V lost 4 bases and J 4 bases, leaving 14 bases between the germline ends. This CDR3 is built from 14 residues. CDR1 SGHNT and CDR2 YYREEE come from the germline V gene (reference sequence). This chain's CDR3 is CASSRLDSFYGYTF. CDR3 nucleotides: TGTGCCAGCAGCCGACTGGACAGCTTCTATGGCTACACCTTC.

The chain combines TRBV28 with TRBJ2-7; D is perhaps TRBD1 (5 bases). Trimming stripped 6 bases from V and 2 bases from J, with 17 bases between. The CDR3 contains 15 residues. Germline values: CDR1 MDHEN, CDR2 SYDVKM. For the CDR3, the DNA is TGTGCCAGCAGCCCAACGACAGTCCTGGCCTACGAGCAGTACTTC. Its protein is CASSPTTVLAYEQYF.

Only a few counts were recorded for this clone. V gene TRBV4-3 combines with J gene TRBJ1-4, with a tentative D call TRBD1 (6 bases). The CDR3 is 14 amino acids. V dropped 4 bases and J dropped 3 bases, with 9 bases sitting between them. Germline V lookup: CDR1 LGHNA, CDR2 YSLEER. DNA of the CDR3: TGCGCCAGCAGCCTGAGGGGGTCTAATGAAAAACTGTTTTTT. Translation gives CASSLRGSNEKLFF.

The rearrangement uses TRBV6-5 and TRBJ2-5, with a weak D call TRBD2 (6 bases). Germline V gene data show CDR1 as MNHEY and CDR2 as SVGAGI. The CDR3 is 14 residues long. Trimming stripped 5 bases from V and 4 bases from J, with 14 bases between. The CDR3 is CASSRDPGGETQYF. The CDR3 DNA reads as TGTGCCAGCAGTAGAGACCCCGGGGGAGAGACCCAGTACTTC.